What follows is one TCR beta chain and its context. Its specificity is unknown. V lost 1 base to trimming and J lost 2 bases, with 7 bases between them. The CDR3 has 13 residues. CDR1 is SGHTS, CDR2 YDEGEE, per germline. The data originate from a study of cytomegalovirus exposure and HLA in healthy donors. Overall study findings and caveats: Researchers counted some 150 TCR beta chains as cytomegalovirus-associated. Rare sequences made up most TCRs, while some public TCRs were found in many donors.

Some clones are missing from TCRdb's copy, which holds only in-frame ones; the method was immunoSEQ multiplex PCR. The table records roughly 70,000 clones, over 85% of them present only once. A roughly 120-subject validation cohort, separate from the 666-subject first cohort, supplied the donors. The sequence came from a man aged 18 to 29 in good health and CMV-seropositive. Specimen: PBMCs. The V gene is TRBV5-8, the J gene TRBJ2-7, with D hard to call. CDR3 residues: CASSLFSAYEQYF. CDR3 nucleotide sequence: TGTGCCAGCAGCTTGTTTTCCGCCTACGAGCAGTACTTC.